A single T cell receptor beta chain is shown here with its context. Its antigen is currently unknown. Possible read error: a much larger clone is one base away. For the unsorted libraries, 2 million PBMCs stored at -80 C served as input. A 10-nucleotide random UMI tagged transcripts in template-switch 5'RACE cDNA synthesis. In every sequencing run, more than 160 million TCR-beta sequences were generated from 15-18 subjects. A single record per CDR3 protein comes from TCRdb applying MiXCR to the 5' RACE reads. Found here are roughly 13,000 distinct CDR3 sequences, more than 9% of them singletons; the top ten hold under 25%. The sample belongs to a study of neurological immune-mediated disorders. Study findings and constraints: The level of TCR clonal expansion was highest in patients with HTLV-1-associated myelopathy and lowest in multiple sclerosis, where it fell below the level seen in healthy controls.

The CDR3 loop spans 13 amino acids. Germline loops: CDR1 SGHKS, CDR2 YYEKEE (reference sequence). The sequence was collected from a woman in her thirties or forties in good health. Material for sequencing was PBMCs. V usage is TRBV5-5 and J usage is TRBJ2-1; D is undetermined. This CDR3 reads CANSRPPDLKQFF. The CDR3 coding sequence is TGTGCCAACAGCCGACCCCCGGATTTAAAGCAGTTCTTC.